A selection of T cell receptor beta chains follows, all from one sample in a study of T cell responses to AZD1222 COVID-19 vaccine. TCRdb keeps only in-frame clones here, not all; method: immunoSEQ multiplex PCR. The sample holds about 170,000 clones, roughly 87% seen once. Source: peripheral blood, taken 28 days after the second AZD1222 dose. The origin of the receptors is an adult who received the AZD1222 COVID-19 vaccine. Both conserved end residues are part of each CDR3. A D gene is named only where the DNA matches it firmly. Clone size is given for some rows only: seen once, a few or many times, or a class if the clone is expanded.

D gene,J gene,clone size,V gene,CDR3 protein,CDR3 DNA
TRBD2,TRBJ2-5,-,TRBV20-1,CSAILAETQYF,TGCAGTGCTATACTAGCGGAGACCCAGTACTTC
-,TRBJ1-2,-,TRBV6-5,CASSYSKTGRYGYTF,TGTGCCAGCAGTTACTCAAAGACAGGACGATATGGCTACACCTTC
TRBD1,TRBJ1-2,-,TRBV19,CASSVGQGAPGYGYTF,TGTGCCAGTAGTGTCGGGCAGGGGGCGCCTGGCTATGGCTACACCTTC
-,TRBJ1-1,-,TRBV5-8,CASSLAVGGRRDTEAFF,TGTGCCAGCAGCTTGGCTGTAGGGGGAAGGCGAGACACTGAAGCTTTCTTT
-,TRBJ1-5,-,TRBV7-2,CASSLDVSVQPQHF,TGTGCCAGCAGCTTAGACGTGTCGGTTCAGCCCCAGCATTTT
TRBD2,TRBJ2-1,-,TRBV12-5,CASGFGGGNYNEQFF,TGTGCTAGTGGTTTCGGGGGGGGAAACTACAATGAGCAGTTCTTC
-,TRBJ1-2,-,TRBV3-1/TRBV3-2,CASSPTREGLRGYTF,TGTGCCAGCAGCCCCACCCGGGAGGGACTTAGGGGCTACACCTTC
-,TRBJ1-2,-,TRBV4-1,CASSFSRGDNYGYTF,TGCGCCAGCAGCTTCTCACGGGGTGATAACTATGGCTACACCTTC
-,TRBJ2-7,-,TRBV4-1,CASSHPGSGSYEQYF,TGCGCCAGCAGCCATCCCGGCAGTGGTTCCTACGAGCAGTACTTC
-,TRBJ2-2,-,TRBV5-1,CASSFAGELFF,TGCGCCAGCAGCTTCGCCGGGGAGCTGTTTTTT
-,TRBJ1-1,-,TRBV6-5,CASSYANTEAFF,TGTGCCAGCAGTTACGCGAACACTGAAGCTTTCTTT
-,TRBJ1-1,once,TRBV5-6,CASSLGHRNTEAFF,TGTGCCAGCAGCTTGGGACACCGGAACACTGAAGCTTTCTTT
-,TRBJ1-1,-,TRBV3-1/TRBV3-2,CASREGSTEAFF,TGTGCCAGCAGAGAGGGTTCCACTGAAGCTTTCTTT
TRBD2,TRBJ2-1,-,TRBV4-2,CASSPLGSSGLAGPYNEQFF,TGTGCCAGCAGCCCACTTGGGAGTTCCGGGCTAGCGGGACCTTACAATGAGCAGTTCTTC
-,TRBJ2-2,-,TRBV6-5,CASRPPGQNTGELFF,TGTGCCAGCAGGCCCCCGGGACAGAACACCGGGGAGCTGTTTTTT
-,TRBJ2-2,-,TRBV5-1,CASSLEYNYVNTGELFF,TGCGCCAGCAGCTTGGAATATAACTACGTAAACACCGGGGAGCTGTTTTTT
-,TRBJ2-3,-,TRBV24-1,CATSGLTDTQYF,TGTGCCACCTCAGGACTCACAGATACGCAGTATTTT
-,TRBJ1-1,-,TRBV2,CASSENGAVAEAFF,TGTGCCAGCAGTGAAAATGGTGCAGTGGCCGAAGCTTTCTTT
TRBD1,TRBJ1-3,-,TRBV5-1,CASSPGDRVSSGNTIYF,TGCGCCAGCAGCCCCGGAGACAGGGTTAGCTCTGGAAACACCATATATTTT
-,TRBJ1-1,-,TRBV14,CASSQFRLNTEAFF,TGTGCCAGCAGCCAATTTCGGTTGAACACTGAAGCTTTCTTT
TRBD1,TRBJ2-5,-,TRBV14,CASSHTGVNWRMETQYF,TGTGCCAGCAGCCACACAGGGGTAAATTGGAGGATGGAGACCCAGTACTTC
TRBD1,TRBJ2-7,-,TRBV7-2,CASSLDGRTGLYEQYF,TGTGCCAGCAGCTTAGACGGCCGGACAGGGCTATACGAGCAGTACTTC
-,TRBJ1-1,-,TRBV6-5,CASGSAGVNTEAFF,TGTGCCAGCGGCTCGGCGGGGGTGAACACTGAAGCTTTCTTT
TRBD2,TRBJ2-7,-,TRBV4-2,CASSQVIAGGRDEQYF,TGTGCCAGCAGCCAAGTTATAGCGGGGGGAAGAGACGAGCAGTACTTC
TRBD2,TRBJ2-7,-,TRBV7-2,CASSFAGGGGIYEQYF,TGTGCCAGCAGCTTCGCGGGGGGAGGGGGTATATACGAGCAGTACTTC
-,TRBJ1-3,-,TRBV5-6,CASSWRHGSGNTIYF,TGTGCCAGCAGCTGGCGACACGGCTCTGGAAACACCATATATTTT
TRBD2,TRBJ2-1,-,TRBV14,CASSLGLEGEQFF,TGTGCCAGCAGCTTAGGACTAGAGGGTGAGCAGTTCTTC
TRBD2,TRBJ2-3,-,TRBV4-2,CASSQPRTSGGITDTQYF,TGTGCCAGCAGCCAACCTAGGACTAGCGGGGGGATCACAGATACGCAGTATTTT
-,TRBJ2-5,few,TRBV6-5,CASSYSTVGTETQYF,TGTGCCAGCAGTTACTCGACTGTGGGAACGGAGACCCAGTACTTC
TRBD2,TRBJ2-3,-,TRBV5-5,CASSLGTGGRRNLGTDTQYF,TGTGCCAGCAGCTTGGGTACGGGCGGGAGGAGGAATTTAGGGACAGATACGCAGTATTTT
-,TRBJ1-3,-,TRBV7-9,CASSLAGTSGNTIYF,TGTGCCAGCAGCTTAGCGGGAACCTCTGGAAACACCATATATTTT
TRBD1,TRBJ2-2,-,TRBV4-1,CASSQRDRGSSGELFF,TGCGCCAGCAGCCAGCGGGACAGGGGATCTTCCGGGGAGCTGTTTTTT
-,TRBJ2-3,once,TRBV29-1,CSVAGITASDTQYF,TGCAGCGTCGCGGGTATTACAGCCTCAGATACGCAGTATTTT
-,TRBJ1-1,-,TRBV2,CASSDWTANTEAFF,TGTGCCAGCAGCGATTGGACAGCGAACACTGAAGCTTTCTTT
-,TRBJ1-2,-,TRBV7-9,CASSGANYGYTF,TGTGCCAGCAGCGGGGCTAACTATGGCTACACCTTC
TRBD1,TRBJ2-7,-,TRBV18,CASSEGQFLEQYF,TGTGCCAGCTCAGAGGGACAGTTCTTGGAGCAGTACTTC
-,TRBJ1-4,-,TRBV19,CASSFSFSNEKLFF,TGTGCCAGTAGTTTCAGTTTCAGTAATGAAAAACTGTTTTTT
TRBD1,TRBJ1-1,-,TRBV18,CASSPRRQGRRETEAFF,TGTGCCAGCTCACCTAGGCGACAGGGACGGCGTGAGACAGAAGCTTTCTTT
-,TRBJ1-1,-,TRBV4-1,CASRPIRGALGTEAFF,TGCGCCAGCAGACCTATCCGGGGGGCTCTTGGCACTGAAGCTTTCTTT
-,TRBJ2-1,-,TRBV19,CASSPYLLRNNEQFF,TGTGCCAGTAGCCCCTACCTCCTAAGGAACAATGAGCAGTTCTTC
-,TRBJ1-1,-,TRBV12-3/TRBV12-4,CASSFRGTEAFF,TGTGCCAGCAGTTTTCGAGGGACTGAAGCTTTCTTT
TRBD1,TRBJ2-3,-,TRBV19,CASSPDRGSTDTQYF,TGTGCCAGTAGTCCGGACAGGGGGTCGACAGATACGCAGTATTTT
-,TRBJ2-3,-,TRBV11-3,CASSPSWGGTDTQYF,TGTGCCAGCAGCCCTTCGTGGGGGGGCACAGATACGCAGTATTTT
-,TRBJ2-3,-,TRBV5-1,CASRGPGIGDTQYF,TGCGCCAGCAGGGGTCCAGGGATCGGGGATACGCAGTATTTT
-,TRBJ1-2,-,TRBV14,CASSQERSYGYTF,TGTGCCAGCAGCCAAGAGAGGAGCTATGGCTACACCTTC
-,TRBJ2-5,once,TRBV18,CASSPGTLETQYF,TGTGCCAGCTCACCGGGGACTCTGGAGACCCAGTACTTC
-,TRBJ2-7,-,TRBV7-2,CASSLVETKVGEQYF,TGTGCCAGCAGCTTAGTAGAGACAAAAGTGGGCGAGCAGTACTTC
-,TRBJ1-1,-,TRBV27,CASSPLGQLNTEAFF,TGTGCCAGCAGCCCCTTGGGACAACTGAACACTGAAGCTTTCTTT
-,TRBJ1-2,-,TRBV4-1,CASSQPPWRGDSNYGYTF,TGCGCCAGCAGCCAACCCCCTTGGAGGGGGGACTCTAACTATGGCTACACCTTC
-,TRBJ1-4,-,TRBV16,CASSPQADNEKLFF,TGTGCCAGCAGCCCTCAGGCAGATAATGAAAAACTGTTTTTT
-,TRBJ2-1,once,TRBV9,CASSVAGVLNEQFF,TGTGCCAGCAGCGTAGCGGGGGTGCTCAATGAGCAGTTCTTC
-,TRBJ1-1,-,TRBV6-5,CASSYSRPITEAFF,TGTGCCAGCAGTTACTCGAGGCCGATCACTGAAGCTTTCTTT
-,TRBJ2-1,-,TRBV7-9,CASTSHLLSGYNEQFF,TGTGCCAGCACCTCACACCTCCTAAGTGGGTACAATGAGCAGTTCTTC